The clone carrying this TCR beta chain turned up a few times. The record originates from a study of blood T cell repertoires in COVID-19. Looking at the study overall: Acute and convalescent COVID-19 specimens originated in the United States, Italy and Spain. The analysed material was cDNA or gDNA that came from T cells, B-cell-depleted T cells, or PBMCs.

This CDR3 spans 15 amino acids. V dropped 1 base and J dropped 8 bases, with 16 bases sitting between them. Per germline, CDR1 SGDLS and CDR2 YYNGEE. Under the authors' procedure: Estimates of nucleated cell counts were drawn from the amplification of reference gene primers. Assay: immunoSEQ multiplex PCR; the TCRdb copy retains only in-frame clones and omits some. That table is the source of V, J and clone size, and D and trimming were worked out from the DNA. The sample holds roughly 150,000 clones; around 81% are singletons and the top ten take 10% to 15%. The source material was peripheral blood. The clonotype originates from a man aged 65-85 years who had recovered from COVID-19. The genes are TRBV9 and TRBJ2-1; D is possibly TRBD2 (6 bases). CDR3 amino acids: CASSVHGRGQDEQFF. For the CDR3, the DNA is TGTGCCAGCAGCGTACACGGGAGAGGTCAGGATGAGCAGTTCTTC. Combining the CDR3 with reference TRBV9 and TRBJ2-1 gives the whole variable domain DSGVTQTPKHLITATGQRVTLRCSPRSGDLSVYWYQQSLDQGLQFLIQYYNGEERAKGNILERFSAQQFPDLHSELNLSSLELGDSALYFCASSVHGRGQDEQFFGPGTRLTVL.